Sequencing of this T cell receptor (beta chain) was carried out in a study of T cells expressing NK-cell markers. The overall study: Sorted CD3+CD56-NKG2C+, CD3+CD56+NKG2C- and CD3+CD56+NKG2C+ T cells were the source of the TCR beta repertoires.

The CDR3 length is 17 residues. On this clonotype: What it binds is not known.

TCR beta cDNA was made by 5'RACE template switching with UMIs. TCRdb re-called the 5' RACE reads; one entry per CDR3 protein, DNA not given. The sample table includes roughly 15,000 distinct CDR3 sequences. The study's findings and limits: More than 5 of the donors carried dominant NKG2C+ clonotypes that took up roughly 1.0-8% of their CD8+ T cells.

The gene calls are TRBV12-3 or TRBV12-4 and TRBJ1-3. Sequenced input: blood T cells: a sorted CD56 or NKG2C T cell subset, CD4+ or CD8+ T cells, or bulk PBMC T cells (not recorded which). The TCR sequence derives from a man aged 18-75 years in good health. The CDR3 sequence is CASSLALMRGGLDTIYF.